These T cell receptor beta chains were read from a single sample in a study of spatial heterogeneity in lung cancer. TCRdb reanalysed the 5' RACE reads using MiXCR and keeps one entry per CDR3 protein. The table lists about 22,000 distinct CDR3 sequences, 4.5% to 7% of them singletons. Specimen: PBMCs, collected at surgery. The origin of the receptors is a male donor with early-stage non-small cell lung cancer. Both conserved end residues are part of each CDR3. D genes are given only for firm matches. Not all rows give a size; the values are once, few, many and, for expanded clones, a class.

clone size	V gene	D gene	J gene	CDR3 length	CDR3 protein	CDR3 DNA
NA	TRBV13	NA	TRBJ1-2	15	CASRYPGTDSYGYTF	TGTGCCAGCAGATACCCGGGGACCGACAGCTATGGCTACACCTTC
few	TRBV7-3	TRBD2	TRBJ2-2	17	CASSTSQIAGLTGELFF	TGTGCCAGCAGCACCTCCCAAATAGCGGGTTTAACCGGGGAGCTGTTTTTT
many	TRBV3-1	TRBD2	TRBJ2-3	15	CASSGLAGGQDTQYF	TGTGCCAGCAGCGGTCTGGCGGGGGGGCAGGATACGCAGTATTTT
few	TRBV2	NA	TRBJ2-5	13	CASSWTVQETQYF	TGTGCCAGCAGTTGGACAGTTCAAGAGACCCAGTACTTC
many	TRBV20-1	TRBD2	TRBJ2-1	12	CSMWTSYNEQFF	TGCAGTATGTGGACTAGTTACAATGAGCAGTTCTTC
many	TRBV6-5	TRBD1	TRBJ1-4	12	CASMTGGEKLFF	TGTGCCAGCATGACAGGGGGGGAAAAACTGTTTTTT
many	TRBV6-1	NA	TRBJ2-1	14	CASSETRGYNEQFF	TGTGCCAGCAGTGAAACAAGGGGCTACAATGAGCAGTTCTTC
many	TRBV7-9	NA	TRBJ2-5	14	CASSLWDIQETQYF	TGTGCCAGCAGCCTCTGGGACATCCAAGAGACCCAGTACTTC
many	TRBV23-1	TRBD2	TRBJ2-7	15	CASSLYDLAAYEQYF	TGCGCCAGCAGTCTTTACGACCTAGCGGCCTACGAGCAGTACTTC
many	TRBV5-1	TRBD1	TRBJ1-4	15	CASSLTGTADGKLFF	TGCGCCAGCAGCTTAACCGGGACAGCGGATGGAAAGCTGTTTTTT
NA	TRBV19	NA	TRBJ1-5	14	CASSTTRGNQPQHF	TGTGCCAGTAGTACGACAAGGGGCAATCAGCCCCAGCATTTT
NA	TRBV5-4	NA	TRBJ2-1	13	CASSLRGLAEQFF	TGTGCCAGCAGCTTAAGGGGGTTAGCGGAGCAGTTCTTC
NA	TRBV10-3	NA	TRBJ2-3	15	CAIRRGGTGTDTQYF	TGTGCCATCAGGCGAGGGGGGACCGGCACAGATACGCAGTATTTT
many	TRBV6-2/TRBV6-3	NA	TRBJ1-5	13	CASKDPSNQPQHF	TGTGCCAGCAAGGACCCGAGCAATCAGCCCCAGCATTTT
NA	TRBV9	TRBD2	TRBJ2-7	15	CASSVGVAGVYEQYF	TGTGCCAGCAGCGTCGGAGTAGCGGGAGTGTACGAGCAGTACTTC
NA	TRBV7-9	NA	TRBJ2-2	17	CASSLGGFAGAAGELFF	TGTGCCAGCAGCTTAGGCGGGTTTGCGGGGGCCGCCGGGGAGCTGTTTTTT
many	TRBV7-3	NA	TRBJ1-1	13	CASSRSENTEAFF	TGTGCCAGCAGTCGATCAGAGAACACTGAAGCTTTCTTT
many	TRBV12-3/TRBV12-4	NA	TRBJ2-5	13	CASSTLDPAQQYF	TGTGCCAGCAGTACTCTCGACCCAGCGCAGCAGTACTTC
NA	TRBV6-1	NA	TRBJ1-4	17	CASSKGVEGEGNEKLFF	TGTGCCAGCAGTAAAGGGGTAGAGGGGGAGGGTAATGAAAAACTGTTTTTT
many	TRBV19	NA	TRBJ2-7	11	CASSIGGEQYF	TGTGCCAGTAGTATCGGCGGCGAGCAGTACTTC
NA	TRBV7-9	TRBD2	TRBJ2-2	15	CASSFGLAGDGELFF	TGTGCCAGCAGCTTCGGACTAGCGGGAGACGGGGAGCTGTTTTTT
NA	TRBV6-2/TRBV6-3	TRBD1	TRBJ1-5	15	CASSWTGVGNQLQHF	TGTGCCAGCAGTTGGACAGGGGTCGGCAATCAGCTCCAGCATTTT
many	TRBV7-9	NA	TRBJ2-2	14	CASSLVRDTGELFF	TGTGCCAGCAGCTTAGTCCGGGACACCGGGGAGCTGTTTTTT
many	TRBV12-3/TRBV12-4	TRBD2	TRBJ2-1	15	CASSPAGDSYNEQFF	TGTGCCAGCAGTCCAGCGGGGGACTCCTACAATGAGCAGTTCTTC
many	TRBV5-6	TRBD1	TRBJ1-5	16	CASSIRDRGGNQPQHF	TGTGCCAGCAGCATCCGGGACAGGGGTGGTAATCAGCCCCAGCATTTT
many	TRBV20-1	NA	TRBJ1-3	12	CSARWVGNTIYF	TGCAGTGCTAGATGGGTTGGAAACACCATATATTTT
many	TRBV27	TRBD2	TRBJ2-1	14	CASRIFGTNVEQFF	TGTGCCAGCAGGATTTTCGGGACTAATGTTGAGCAGTTCTTC
many	TRBV29-1	NA	TRBJ2-3	12	CSVEDRPGTQYF	TGCAGCGTTGAAGATCGCCCAGGGACGCAGTATTTT
many	TRBV4-2	NA	TRBJ2-4	13	CASSQGTEDIQYF	TGTGCCAGCAGCCAAGGGACAGAGGACATTCAGTACTTC
many	TRBV29-1	TRBD2	TRBJ2-3	16	CSAPGTSGVSTDTQYF	TGCAGCGCCCCCGGGACTAGCGGGGTGAGCACAGATACGCAGTATTTT
few	TRBV5-1	NA	TRBJ2-5	14	CASSFGRDQETQYF	TGCGCCAGCAGCTTCGGCAGGGACCAAGAGACCCAGTACTTC
NA	TRBV7-2	NA	TRBJ2-3	13	CASRGGEGDTQYF	TGTGCCAGCAGAGGGGGGGAGGGAGATACGCAGTATTTT
few	TRBV3-1	NA	TRBJ1-5	17	CASSHLPGHGSGQPQHF	TGTGCCAGCAGCCACCTACCAGGTCACGGGTCGGGTCAGCCCCAGCATTTT
many	TRBV24-1	NA	TRBJ2-5	12	CATSQGQETQYF	TGTGCCACCAGTCAGGGTCAAGAGACCCAGTACTTC
many	TRBV7-2	NA	TRBJ1-2	12	CASSLQGTGYTF	TGTGCCAGCAGCCTTCAGGGGACCGGCTACACCTTC
many	TRBV6-5	TRBD1	TRBJ2-7	14	CASRRQGASYEQYF	TGTGCCAGCAGACGACAGGGTGCATCCTACGAGCAGTACTTC
few	TRBV28	TRBD1	TRBJ2-2	16	CASSLEQGSSTGELFF	TGTGCCAGCAGTTTAGAACAGGGGTCTAGCACCGGGGAGCTGTTTTTT
few	TRBV28	NA	TRBJ2-7	12	CASSFGVDEQYF	TGTGCCAGCAGTTTCGGGGTTGACGAGCAGTACTTC
many	TRBV7-8	TRBD1	TRBJ1-5	15	CASSGDRSVIKPQHF	TGTGCCAGCAGCGGGGACAGGTCCGTAATCAAGCCCCAGCATTTT
many	TRBV7-9	NA	TRBJ2-1	18	CASSASGTQTSSYNEQFF	TGTGCCAGCAGCGCCTCCGGGACACAAACGAGCTCCTACAATGAGCAGTTCTTC
many	TRBV11-3	NA	TRBJ2-3	17	CASSLGGGGEGTDTQYF	TGTGCCAGCAGCTTAGGTGGAGGGGGAGAGGGCACAGATACGCAGTATTTT